This record covers a single TCR beta chain. It has no known antigen specificity. Within one base of it there is no much larger clone, and no base qualities were kept. The entire isolated RNA was reverse transcribed using the High Capacity cDNA Reverse Transcription Kit, and thus expressed TCRB transcripts were sequenced. Deep immunoSEQ sequencing was applied to naive, central memory and regulatory T cell samples, giving an average of around 4 million total reads per sample. After sorted cells were lysed in RLT buffer, RNA was extracted with DNase-treated RNeasy Micro or Mini kits, with the choice depending on cell number. To prevent cross-contamination, every cell subset was processed on its own, while patient and healthy donor samples were processed together. Using the immunoSEQ multiplex PCR, TCRB sequences were amplified from cDNA into 87-bp fragments spanning the CDR3 region. Sequencing of the amplicons was done on the Illumina HiSeq platform. The study's processing was this. PCR bias was computationally corrected using synthetic template baselines, reads within Hamming distance 2 were collapsed, and singletons that could not be merged were discarded. Reads were aligned to IMGT to assign V, D and J genes, CDR3 length, and insertions or deletions at six rearrangement sites. Within each subset, clonotype counts were normalized to the number of sorted cells before true diversity and Gini coefficients were calculated with the tcR R package. The overlap coefficient, calculated on TCRB nucleotide sequences, was used to measure repertoire sharing. Out-of-frame TCRB sequences from naive cells were analyzed to stand in for the pre-selection repertoire. Here the immuneACCESS table is served through TCRdb, limited to in-frame sequences with V and J called. Missing clones are a known gap in these copies; in checked studies unresolved V genes cover under half, and the rest lacks a known reason. V and J calls and clone size follow that table, whereas D and trimming were derived from the DNA. The sample contains 600,000 or so clones, around 15% of them found a single time. The ten largest clones add up to roughly 0.04% of the sample.

This entry belongs to a study of beta chain features in type 1 diabetes (dated by TCRdb to 2017 to 2018). Looking at the study overall: Mean age, gender distribution, total cell number and subset yield did not differ between patients and healthy donors. In the study, TCRB repertoires of sorted circulating CD4+ T cell subsets from recently diagnosed type 1 diabetes patients were compared with those of matched healthy donors. Naive and central memory subsets were obtained from all 30 or so donors, but regulatory and stem cell-like memory subsets were isolated from only 8 patients and 8 healthy donors. A total of roughly 98,000,000 sorted cells were examined across all samples, and a strong correlation was observed between cell number per subset and RNA yield.

A single peripheral blood draw of approximately 120 mL on average was collected from each donor into heparinised tubes. Using a panel that included CD45RO, CCR7, CD25, CD127, CD95 and CD27, naive, central memory, regulatory and stem cell-like memory CD4+ T cells were sorted on a BD FACSAria II. All sorted populations exceeded 95% purity. Right away, PBMCs were isolated by Lymphoprep density gradient centrifugation and were stained directly, with no culture step. Samples were stained and sorted in pairs, with one healthy donor and one patient per experiment, so that batch effects were minimized. Clipping removes 4 bases from V and 12 bases from J, with 2 as the unmatched junction base count. The CDR3 spans 11 residues, from the cysteine through the phenylalanine. Only the CDR3 region is kept as DNA, spanning 33 bases read in frame from base 1. The germline V gene encodes CDR1 LNHNV and CDR2 YYDKDF (reference sequence).

On the study overall, not on this receptor specifically: The naive, central memory and regulatory TCRB repertoires appeared to resemble one another more closely among patients than among healthy donors. In all four CD4+ subsets, TCRB CDR3 length was moderately but significantly shorter in type 1 diabetes patients. Shorter templates might be favored by PCR, yet because patient and control samples were amplified and corrected together, any such skew would affect both groups equally. Patients with type 1 diabetes made fewer insertions and deleted more nucleotides at VDJ recombination sites, implying thymic rearrangement abnormalities. Sequencing cDNA rather than genomic DNA could over-represent highly expressing activated cells, although activation and CD3 levels did not differ between groups. HLA sub-analyses involved small numbers of individuals, so any influence of HLA type on TCRB rearrangement remained unresolved.

The receptor comes from a man aged 18-30 years with type 1 diabetes. Sequencing was performed on naive CD4+ T cells from blood. Taken with the paper, the label for cell subset or site translates to: true naive CD4+ T cells. The chain joins TRBV15 to TRBJ2-1; TRBD1 aligns with 8 central bases. The CDR3 protein sequence reads: CATSKDRVQFF. Read as DNA, the sequence is TGTGCCACCAGCAAGGACAGGGTGCAGTTCTTC.